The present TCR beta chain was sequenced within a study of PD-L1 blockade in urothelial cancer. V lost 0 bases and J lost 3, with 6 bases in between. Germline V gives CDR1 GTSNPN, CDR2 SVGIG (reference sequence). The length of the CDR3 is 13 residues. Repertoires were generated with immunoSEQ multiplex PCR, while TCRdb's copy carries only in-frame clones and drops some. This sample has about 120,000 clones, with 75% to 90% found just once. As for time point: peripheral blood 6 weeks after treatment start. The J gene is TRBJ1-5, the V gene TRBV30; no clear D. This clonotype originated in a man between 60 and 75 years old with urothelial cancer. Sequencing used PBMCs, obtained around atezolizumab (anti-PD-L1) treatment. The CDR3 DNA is TGTGCCTGGAGTGTACAAGACAATCAGCCCCAGCATTTT. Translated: CAWSVQDNQPQHF.